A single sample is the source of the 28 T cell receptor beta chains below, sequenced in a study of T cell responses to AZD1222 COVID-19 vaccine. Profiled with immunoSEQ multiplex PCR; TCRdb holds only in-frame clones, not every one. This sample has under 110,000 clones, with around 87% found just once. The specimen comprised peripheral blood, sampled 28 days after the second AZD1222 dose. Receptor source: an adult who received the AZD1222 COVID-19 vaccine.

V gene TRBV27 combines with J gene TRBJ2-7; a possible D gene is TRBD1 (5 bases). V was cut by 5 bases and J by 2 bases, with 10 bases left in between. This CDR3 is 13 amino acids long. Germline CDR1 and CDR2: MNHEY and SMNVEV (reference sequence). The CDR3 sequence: CASSSRVTYEQYF. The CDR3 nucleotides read TGTGCCAGCAGTAGCAGGGTAACCTACGAGCAGTACTTC.

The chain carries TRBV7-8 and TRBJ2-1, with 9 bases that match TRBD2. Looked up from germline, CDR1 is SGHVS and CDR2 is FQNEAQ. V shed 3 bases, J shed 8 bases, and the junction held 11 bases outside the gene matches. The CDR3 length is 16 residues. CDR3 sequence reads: CASSLGAGGPADEQFF. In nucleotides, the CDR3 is TGTGCCAGCAGCTTGGGGGCGGGAGGGCCGGCGGATGAGCAGTTCTTC.

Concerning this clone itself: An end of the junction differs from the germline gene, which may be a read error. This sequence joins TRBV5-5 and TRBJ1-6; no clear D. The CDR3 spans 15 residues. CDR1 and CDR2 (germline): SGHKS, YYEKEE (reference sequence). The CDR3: CASSLALNRLGLERF. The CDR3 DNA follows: TGTGCCAGCAGCTTGGCCCTCAATCGTTTAGGCCTGGAACGATTT.

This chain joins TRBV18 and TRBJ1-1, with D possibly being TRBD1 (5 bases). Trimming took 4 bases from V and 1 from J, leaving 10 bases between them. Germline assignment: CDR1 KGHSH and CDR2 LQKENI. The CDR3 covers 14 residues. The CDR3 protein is CASSQDSSNTEAFF. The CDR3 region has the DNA TGTGCCAGCTCACAAGACAGTTCGAACACTGAAGCTTTCTTT.

The CDR3 DNA follows: TGCGCCAGCAGCCAGCGAAAGACTAGCGTTGATGAGCAGTTCTTC. Protein sequence: CASSQRKTSVDEQFF. The V call is TRBV5-1, the J call TRBJ2-1, with TRBD2 matching over 8 bases. Per germline, CDR1 SGHRS and CDR2 YFSETQ. The length of the CDR3 is 15 residues. V shed 4 bases, J shed 8 bases, and the junction held 11 bases outside the gene matches.

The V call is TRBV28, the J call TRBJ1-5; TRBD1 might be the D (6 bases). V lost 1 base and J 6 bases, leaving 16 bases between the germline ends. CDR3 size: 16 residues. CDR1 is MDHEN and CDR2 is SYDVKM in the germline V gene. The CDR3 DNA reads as TGTGCCAGCAGTTTATCCCAGGGGCGCGGGGGTCAGCCCCAGCATTTT. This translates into CASSLSQGRGGQPQHF.

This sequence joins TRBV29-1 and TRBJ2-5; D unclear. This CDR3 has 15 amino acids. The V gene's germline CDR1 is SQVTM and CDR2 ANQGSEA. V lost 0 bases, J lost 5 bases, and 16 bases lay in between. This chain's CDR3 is CSVEDLGLGGETQYF. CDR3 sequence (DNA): TGCAGCGTTGAAGATCTAGGCCTCGGTGGGGAGACCCAGTACTTC.

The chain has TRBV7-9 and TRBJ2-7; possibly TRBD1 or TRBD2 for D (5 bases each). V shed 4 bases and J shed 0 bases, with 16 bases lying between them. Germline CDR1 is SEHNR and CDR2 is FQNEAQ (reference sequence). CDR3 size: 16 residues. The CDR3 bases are TGTGCCAGCAGCTCCACCCGGGACGCAAGCTCCTACGAGCAGTACTTC. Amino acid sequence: CASSSTRDASSYEQYF.

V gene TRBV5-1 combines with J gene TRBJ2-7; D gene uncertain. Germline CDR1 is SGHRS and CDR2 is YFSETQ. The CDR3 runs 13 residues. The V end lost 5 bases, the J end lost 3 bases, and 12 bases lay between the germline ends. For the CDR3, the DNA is TGCGCCAGCAGTCCGGGCCAGGACTACGAGCAGTACTTC. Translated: CASSPGQDYEQYF.

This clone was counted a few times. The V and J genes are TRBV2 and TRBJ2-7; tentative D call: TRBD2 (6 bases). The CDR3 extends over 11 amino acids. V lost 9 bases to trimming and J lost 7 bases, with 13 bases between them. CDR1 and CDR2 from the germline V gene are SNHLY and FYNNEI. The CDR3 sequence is CASSSAGEQYF. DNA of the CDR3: TGTGCCAGTTCGAGTGCGGGAGAGCAGTACTTC.

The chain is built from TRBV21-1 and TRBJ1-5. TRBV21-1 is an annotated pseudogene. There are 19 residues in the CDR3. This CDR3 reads CASSKRVSRVERGNQPQHF. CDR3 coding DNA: TGTGCCAGCAGCAAACGGGTTTCGAGGGTCGAGAGGGGCAATCAGCCCCAGCATTTT.

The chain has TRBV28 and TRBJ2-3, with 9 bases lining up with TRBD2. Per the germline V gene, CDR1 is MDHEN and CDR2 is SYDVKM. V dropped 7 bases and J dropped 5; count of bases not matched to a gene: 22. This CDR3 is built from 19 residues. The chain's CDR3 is CASTAGGPFDPKEKDTQYF. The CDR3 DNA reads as TGTGCCAGCACGGCGGGAGGGCCCTTCGACCCCAAGGAAAAAGATACGCAGTATTTT.

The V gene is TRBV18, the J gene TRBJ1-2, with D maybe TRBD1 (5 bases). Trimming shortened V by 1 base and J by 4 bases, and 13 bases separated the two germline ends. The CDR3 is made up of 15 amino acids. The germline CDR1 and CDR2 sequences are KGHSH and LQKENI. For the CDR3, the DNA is TGTGCCAGCTCACCACGGGGCAGGGCATTCTATGGCTACACCTTC. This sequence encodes CASSPRGRAFYGYTF.

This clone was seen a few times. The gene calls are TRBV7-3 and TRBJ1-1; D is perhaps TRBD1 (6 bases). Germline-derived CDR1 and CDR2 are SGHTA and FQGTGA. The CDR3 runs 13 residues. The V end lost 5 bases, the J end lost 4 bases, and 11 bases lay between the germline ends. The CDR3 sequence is CASSAEGGTEAFF. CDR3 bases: TGTGCCAGCAGCGCCGAAGGGGGCACTGAAGCTTTCTTT. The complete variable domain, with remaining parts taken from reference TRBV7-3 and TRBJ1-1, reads GAGVSQTPSNKVTEKGKYVELRCDPISGHTALYWYRQSLGQGPEFLIYFQGTGAADDSGLPNDRFFAVRPEGSVSTLKIQRTERGDSAVYLCASSAEGGTEAFFGQGTRLTVV.

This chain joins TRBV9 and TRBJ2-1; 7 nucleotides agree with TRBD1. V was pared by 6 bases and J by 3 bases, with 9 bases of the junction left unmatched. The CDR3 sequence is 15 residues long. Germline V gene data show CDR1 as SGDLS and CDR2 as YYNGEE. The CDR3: CASTPRDSFYNEQFF. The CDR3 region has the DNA TGTGCCAGCACCCCCCGGGACAGCTTCTACAATGAGCAGTTCTTC.

The CDR3 bases are TGTGCCAGCAGTCTAGAGACAGGGGTAAGCGAGCAGTACTTC. Its protein product is CASSLETGVSEQYF. The chain recombines TRBV28 with TRBJ2-7, with 8 bases fitting TRBD1. In germline, CDR1 is MDHEN, CDR2 SYDVKM. V gave up 5 bases and J gave up 6 bases; unmatched junction bases: 9. This CDR3 has 14 amino acids. Full variable domain (outside the CDR3, taken from reference TRBV28 and TRBJ2-7): DVKVTQSSRYLVKRTGEKVFLECVQDMDHENMFWYRQDPGLGLRLIYFSYDVKMKEKGDIPEGYSVSREKKERFSLILESASTNQTSMYLCASSLETGVSEQYFGPGTRLTVT.

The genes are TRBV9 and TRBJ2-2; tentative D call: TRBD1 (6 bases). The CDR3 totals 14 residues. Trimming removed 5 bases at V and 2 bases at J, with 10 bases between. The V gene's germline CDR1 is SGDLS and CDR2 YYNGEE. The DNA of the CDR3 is TGTGCCAGCAGAAGGACAGCCAACACCGGGGAGCTGTTTTTT. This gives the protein CASRRTANTGELFF.

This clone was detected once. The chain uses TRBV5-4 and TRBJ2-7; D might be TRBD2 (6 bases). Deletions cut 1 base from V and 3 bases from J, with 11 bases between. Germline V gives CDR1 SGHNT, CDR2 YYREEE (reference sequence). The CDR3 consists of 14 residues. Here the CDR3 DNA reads TGTGCCAGCAGCTTGTTCGGAGGGCGCTACGAGCAGTACTTC. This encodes CASSLFGGRYEQYF.

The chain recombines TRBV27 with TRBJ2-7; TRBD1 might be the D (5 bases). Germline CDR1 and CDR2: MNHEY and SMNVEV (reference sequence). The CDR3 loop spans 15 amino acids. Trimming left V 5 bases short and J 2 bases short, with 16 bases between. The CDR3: CASSPIRVGPYEQYF. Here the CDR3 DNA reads TGTGCCAGCAGTCCAATCAGGGTCGGCCCCTACGAGCAGTACTTC.

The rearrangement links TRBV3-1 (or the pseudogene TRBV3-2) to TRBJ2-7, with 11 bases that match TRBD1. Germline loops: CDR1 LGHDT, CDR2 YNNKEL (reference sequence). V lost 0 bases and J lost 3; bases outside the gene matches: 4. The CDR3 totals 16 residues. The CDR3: CASSQDGGTGGYEQYF. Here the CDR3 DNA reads TGTGCCAGCAGCCAAGACGGCGGGACAGGGGGCTACGAGCAGTACTTC.

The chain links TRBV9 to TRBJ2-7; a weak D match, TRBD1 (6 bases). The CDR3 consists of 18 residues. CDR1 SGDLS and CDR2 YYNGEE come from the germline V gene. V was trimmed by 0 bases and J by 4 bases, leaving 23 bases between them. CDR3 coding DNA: TGTGCCAGCAGCGTAGTGTATACAGGGAAAAGATGGACTTACGAGCAGTACTTC. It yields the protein CASSVVYTGKRWTYEQYF.

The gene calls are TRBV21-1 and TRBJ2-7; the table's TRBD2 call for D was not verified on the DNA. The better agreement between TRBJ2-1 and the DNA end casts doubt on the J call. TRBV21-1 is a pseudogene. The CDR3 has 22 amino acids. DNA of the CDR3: TGTGCCAGCAGCAGAGGGGGCCCAGGGGGCTCCGGACTAGCGGCCTCCTACAATGAGCAGTTCTTC. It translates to CASSRGGPGGSGLAASYNEQFF.

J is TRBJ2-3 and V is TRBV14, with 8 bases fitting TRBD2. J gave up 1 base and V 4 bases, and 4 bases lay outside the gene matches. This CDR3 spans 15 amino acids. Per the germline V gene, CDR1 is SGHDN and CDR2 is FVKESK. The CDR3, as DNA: TGTGCCAGCAGCCTTAAAGCGGGGGGCACAGATACGCAGTATTTT. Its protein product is CASSLKAGGTDTQYF.

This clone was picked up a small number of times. The CDR3 sequence: CSASPGQVPGNTIYF. The CDR3 nucleotides read TGCAGTGCTAGTCCGGGACAGGTCCCTGGAAACACCATATATTTT. V usage is TRBV20-1 and J usage is TRBJ1-3; 8 nucleotides align to TRBD1. CDR3 length: 15 amino acids. V dropped 3 bases and J dropped 2; count of bases not matched to a gene: 6. Germline V gene lookup returns CDR1 DFQATT and CDR2 SNEGSKA (reference sequence).

CDR3 region: CASSPIRAGDIQYF. In DNA form, the CDR3 reads TGTGCCAGCAGCCCTATTAGGGCGGGAGACATTCAGTACTTC. This rearrangement joins TRBV3-1 (or the pseudogene TRBV3-2) to TRBJ2-4, with 7 positions matching TRBD2. Trimming took 4 bases from V and 8 from J; bases not matched to a gene: 8. The CDR3 is made up of 14 amino acids. The germline CDR1 and CDR2 sequences are LGHDT and YNNKEL (reference sequence).

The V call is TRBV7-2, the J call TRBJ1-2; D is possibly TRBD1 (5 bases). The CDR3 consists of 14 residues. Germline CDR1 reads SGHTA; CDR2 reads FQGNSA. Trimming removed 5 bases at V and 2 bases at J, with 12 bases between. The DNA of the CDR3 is TGTGCCAGCAGCCCGGGGGGTTTGAACTATGGCTACACCTTC. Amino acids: CASSPGGLNYGYTF. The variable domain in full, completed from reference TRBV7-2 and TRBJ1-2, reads GAGVSQSPSNKVTEKGKDVELRCDPISGHTALYWYRQSLGQGLEFLIYFQGNSAPDKSGLPSDRFSAERTGGSVSTLTIQRTQQEDSAVYLCASSPGGLNYGYTFGSGTRLTVV.

This CDR3 reads CASSGQGATGELFF. CDR3 in DNA: TGTGCCAGCAGTGGACAGGGGGCTACCGGGGAGCTGTTTTTT. J is TRBJ2-2 and V is TRBV2, with 10 bases identical to TRBD1. Germline CDR1 SNHLY, CDR2 FYNNEI. The V segment lost 4 bases and the J segment 5 bases; nucleotides outside the gene matches: 1. This CDR3 spans 14 amino acids. Full variable domain (rest looked up from reference TRBV2 and TRBJ2-2): EPEVTQTPSHQVTQMGQEVILRCVPISNHLYFYWYRQILGQKVEFLVSFYNNEISEKSEIFDDQFSVERPDGSNFTLKIRSTKLEDSAMYFCASSGQGATGELFFGEGSRLTVL.

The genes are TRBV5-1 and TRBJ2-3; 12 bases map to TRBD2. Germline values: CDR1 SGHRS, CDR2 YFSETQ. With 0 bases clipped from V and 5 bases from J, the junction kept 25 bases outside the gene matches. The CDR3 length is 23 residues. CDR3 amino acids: CASSLVFIGSEGLAGQPGDTQYF. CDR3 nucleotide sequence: TGCGCCAGCAGCTTGGTCTTCATTGGTAGTGAAGGACTAGCGGGGCAACCGGGAGATACGCAGTATTTT.